This section outlines one T cell receptor (beta chain) sequence together with its context. Since a much larger clone is just one base distant, this may be a read error. Stated time point: newly diagnosed GD, antithyroid drugs for less than 3 months. Construction of the TCR library relied on RNA isolated from PBMCs. Germline V gene data show CDR1 as MNHEY and CDR2 as SVGEGT. The CDR3 totals 15 residues. To make TCR beta libraries, researchers used iRepertoire HTBI primers and Arm-PCR of CDR3 regions. Via MiXCR, TCRdb re-called the multiplex PCR reads, giving one row per CDR3 protein. The sample comprises some 410,000 distinct CDR3 sequences, roughly 15% of which are singletons, and roughly 10% rests with the top ten. The sample belongs to a study of regulatory T cells in long-lasting Graves disease. The same sample was also used in a study of T cells in Graves' hyperthyroidism and ophthalmopathy. As reported in that work: First-round RT-PCR of the TCR CDR3 relied on the HTBI primer set.

The J gene is TRBJ2-1, the V gene TRBV6-2 or TRBV6-3; D perhaps matches TRBD1 (5 bases). Gene TRBJ2-7 matches the end of the DNA better, so the J call may be wrong. This receptor was identified in a woman in her twenties or thirties with Graves disease. The sequenced sample was peripheral blood mononuclear cells (PBMCs), obtained at new diagnosis, from a patient treated with antithyroid drugs. CDR3 protein: CASSADSSSYNEQYF. CDR3 bases: TGTGCCAGCAGTGCCGACAGTAGCTCCTACAATGAGCAGTACTTC.